This TCR beta chain originates from a study of blood T cell repertoires in COVID-19. Losses at the gene ends were 4 bases for V and 8 bases for J; bases not matched to a gene: 14. Germline V gene lookup returns CDR1 SGHAT and CDR2 FQNNGV. CDR3 length: 16 amino acids. Source study methods: For nucleated cells, counts were estimated from reference gene primer amplification. Here immunoSEQ multiplex PCR was the method, and the copy in TCRdb shows in-frame clones only, minus some. V, J and clone size are taken as reported in that table, and D and trimming were inferred from the DNA itself. This table has some 330,000 clones, 85% to 90% appearing once.

This chain joins TRBV11-2 and TRBJ1-2; TRBD1 matches at 9 bases. The source of this sequence is a man under 40 who had recovered from COVID-19. The specimen was PBMCs or T cells enriched from blood (not recorded which). The CDR3 nucleotides are TGTGCCAGCAGCTCCCTAAACCATTCCGGGACAGGGGGCTACACCTTC. This sequence encodes CASSSLNHSGTGGYTF.